This T cell receptor beta chain is drawn from a study of T-cell memory formation after mild COVID-19. V lost 0 bases and J lost 2, with 9 bases in between. Per the germline V gene, CDR1 is SGDLS and CDR2 is YYNGEE. This CDR3 is built from 14 residues. This clonotype was seen at least ten times. Constant-segment primers and 5'RACE yielded cDNA libraries for TCR alpha and TCR beta, each carrying sample barcodes and UMIs. MiXCR, applied by TCRdb to the 5' RACE reads, yields one record per CDR3 protein. The repertoire holds 350,000 to 500,000 distinct CDR3 sequences, more than 15% seen once, with approximately 21% in the top ten.

The rearrangement links TRBV9 to TRBJ2-7, with D possibly TRBD2 on 6 matching bases. This clonotype was obtained from a young man who had mild COVID-19 (a few samples of this study predate the infection). Cell type and time point are not known. The sample taken for sequencing was PBMCs or a T cell subset sorted from them (not recorded which). The CDR3 DNA sequence: TGTGCCAGCAGCGTAGGCGGCGGGACCTACGAGCAGTACTTC. It translates to CASSVGGGTYEQYF.